The clone carrying this TCR beta chain was detected only once. Its specificity is unknown. Sequencing used immunoSEQ multiplex PCR; TCRdb keeps in-frame clones, though not all of them. The repertoire holds about 53,000 clones, with about 88% as singletons. These data come from a study of T cell responses to AZD1222 COVID-19 vaccine. Study-level background: Second doses that came at about 4 or about 12 weeks were put together.

Study-wide points: At baseline, just six or seven AZD1222 recipients tested seropositive. Possibly, clonal diversity was underestimated; donors were largely white British and included more females.

The length of the CDR3 is 17 residues. Germline V gives CDR1 LGHNA, CDR2 YSLEER. The trim removed 8 bases at V and 0 bases at J, leaving 15 bases unmatched. Source: peripheral blood, taken on day 0 of AZD1222 vaccination. This chain joins TRBV4-3 and TRBJ1-2; 7 bases map to TRBD1. The receptor was derived from an adult in good health. The CDR3 DNA follows: TGCGCCAGCTCGCGACACCATGGACAGGCGACTAACTATGGCTACACCTTC. Protein product: CASSRHHGQATNYGYTF.